This T cell receptor beta chain was captured by sequencing in a study of breast tumors, draining lymph nodes, adjacent tissues (dated by TCRdb to the mid-2010s). Context from the whole study: The study compared TCR beta repertoires across tumor, adjacent nontumor tissue and axillary lymph nodes from breast cancer patients. In human breast cancer, the study set out to assess how tumor, surrounding tissue and draining lymph node repertoires relate to one another and whether T cells might be exchanged between them.

Via the germline V gene (reference sequence), CDR1 is LNHDA and CDR2 SQIVND. From cysteine to phenylalanine, the CDR3 is 14 amino acids long. Only the CDR3 part of the read is kept: 42 bases, read in frame from the first base. From V the trimming removes 10 bases and from J it removes 0 bases, while the gene matches leave 7 bases of the junction unaccounted for. Broad study findings and their caveats: The data were judged consistent with most tumor T cells deriving from the lymph node and then expanding within tumor tissue. The conclusion that tumor T cells originate in lymph nodes was framed as consistent with a hypothesis rather than directly demonstrated. T-cell repertoire diversity in tumors was found to be lower than in lymph nodes but higher than in nontumor tissue, and preferential V and J gene usage was observed. In luminal-like breast cancer, tumor and nontumor tissue repertoires resembled each other significantly more than in basal-like breast cancer.

This clonotype was picked up many times. There is no known antigen for this receptor. No base quality information exists; no much larger clone differs at one position. These reads were obtained on an Illumina HiSeq 2000. Multiplex PCR amplification was used to generate the TCR beta chain libraries. The amplified TCR beta chain products were analyzed by high-throughput sequencing. TCRdb reran the public reads through fastp at Q25 and MiXCR, keeping productive beta chains. Each entry merges the rows of one CDR3 protein and shows their most common DNA and genes. The sample includes some 25,000 distinct CDR3 sequences, with roughly 20% observed a single time. The leading ten clones occupy about 13% of the sample.

Rearrangement joined TRBV19 to TRBJ2-3, with 7 bases in between that match TRBD1. The TCR comes from a female donor with breast cancer. Some clones in this sample may be carry-over from other donors' samples. Sequencing was performed on breast tumor tissue. Here the CDR3 is given as CATSLDRSTDTQYF. The nucleotide sequence reads as follows: TGTGCCACCTCATTGGACAGGAGCACAGATACGCAGTATTTT.